A single sample is the source of the 21 T cell receptor beta chains below, sequenced in a study of type 1 regulatory T cells. MiXCR, applied by TCRdb to the reads, yields one record per CDR3 protein. This table has fewer than 25,000 distinct CDR3 sequences, less than 50% appearing once. No antigen has been assigned to these receptors. Sequencing was carried out using cultured T cells, either the whole culture or a sorted T cell fraction (not recorded which). All receptors come from a human donor in good health.

V usage is TRBV7-2 and J usage is TRBJ1-4; D is uncertain. With 1 base removed from V and 2 bases from J, the gap between germline ends came to 11 bases. Germline V gives CDR1 SGHTA, CDR2 FQGNSA. The CDR3 spans 16 residues. CDR3 loop: CASSLGSTWTNEKLFF. CDR3 DNA: TGTGCCAGCAGCTTAGGGTCAACGTGGACTAATGAAAAACTGTTTTTT.

The chain couples TRBV7-2 to TRBJ1-5; D is uncertain. V was pared by 1 base and J by 4 bases, with 14 bases between. Germline V gene lookup returns CDR1 SGHTA and CDR2 FQGNSA. This CDR3 has 16 residues. The CDR3 spells CASSLGGRGINQPQHF. CDR3 nucleotide sequence: TGTGCCAGCAGCTTAGGTGGGCGCGGGATAAATCAGCCCCAGCATTTT.

In its sample, this clonotype was seen a few times. The genes are TRBV27 and TRBJ2-2; 11 bases are shared with TRBD1. Trimming cost V 5 bases and J 0 bases; bases outside gene matches: 2. CDR3 length: 16 residues. Germline lookup yields CDR1 MNHEY and CDR2 SMNVEV (reference sequence). CDR3 in DNA: TGTGCCAGCAGTCAGGGACAGGGGGCGAACACCGGGGAGCTGTTTTTT. It encodes CASSQGQGANTGELFF.

This rearrangement joins TRBV11-2 to TRBJ1-2; perhaps TRBD1 as D (5 bases). The V end lost 3 bases, the J end lost 8 bases, and 10 bases lay between the germline ends. The CDR3 has 12 amino acids. The germline CDR1 and CDR2 sequences are SGHAT and FQNNGV. The CDR3 protein is CASSLSGWGYTF. The CDR3 nucleotides read TGTGCCAGCAGCTTGTCAGGGTGGGGCTACACCTTC.

This clonotype was recorded at least ten times. The chain carries TRBV5-1 and TRBJ1-1; no reliable D call. Germline-derived CDR1 and CDR2 are SGHRS and YFSETQ. Trimming removed 0 bases from V and 0 bases from J, with 12 bases in between. The CDR3 sequence is 16 residues long. CDR3 bases: TGCGCCAGCAGCTTGGAGCACCTTGTCATGAACACTGAAGCTTTCTTT. Encoded protein: CASSLEHLVMNTEAFF.

CDR3 in amino acids: CASSAPGTGVSNEQFF. The CDR3 coding sequence is TGTGCCAGCAGCGCTCCCGGGACAGGGGTTAGCAATGAGCAGTTCTTC. The rearrangement joins TRBV9 to TRBJ2-1; 10 bases map to TRBD1. Germline-derived CDR1 and CDR2 are SGDLS and YYNGEE. V shed 3 bases and J 6 bases; nucleotides not matched to a gene: 9. This CDR3 spans 16 amino acids. Supplemented by reference TRBV9 and TRBJ2-1, the full variable domain reads DSGVTQTPKHLITATGQRVTLRCSPRSGDLSVYWYQQSLDQGLQFLIQYYNGEERAKGNILERFSAQQFPDLHSELNLSSLELGDSALYFCASSAPGTGVSNEQFFGPGTRLTVL.

The V gene is TRBV3-1, the J gene TRBJ1-1; 7 nucleotides agree with TRBD1. The junction had 5 bases not matched to a gene; V was cut back by 7 bases and J by 3 bases. The CDR3 totals 13 residues. The V gene's germline CDR1 is LGHDT and CDR2 YNNKEL (reference sequence). For the CDR3, the DNA is TGTGCCAGCACCCAGGGGGGTTACACTGAAGCTTTCTTT. Translation: CASTQGGYTEAFF.

The chain has TRBV30 and TRBJ2-5, with no clear D. CDR1 and CDR2 from the germline V gene are GTSNPN and SVGIG (reference sequence). CDR3 size: 11 residues. The V gene lost 2 bases and the J gene lost 5 bases, with 6 bases spanning the gap. The CDR3 nucleotides are TGTGCCTGGAGTCTCAGGGAGACCCAGTACTTC. It encodes CAWSLRETQYF.

V gene TRBV18 combines with J gene TRBJ2-7; D is possibly TRBD1 (5 bases). V was pared by 3 bases and J by 9 bases, with 15 bases between. The length of the CDR3 is 13 residues. CDR1 KGHSH and CDR2 LQKENI come from the germline V gene. The CDR3 DNA reads as TGTGCCAGCTCACCGGCAGGGATGGACGGGCAGTACTTC. It encodes CASSPAGMDGQYF.

This clonotype has just one count. Germline and junction disagree at one end, which may indicate a read error. This rearrangement joins TRBV30 to TRBJ1-5; 7 bases agree with TRBD1. Germline CDR1 and CDR2: GTSNPN and SVGIG (reference sequence). This CDR3 has 17 amino acids. CDR3 bases: TGTGCCTGGAGTAACACTCGGACAGGAAGAGTCAATCTGCCCCAGCATTTT. Its translation is CAWSNTRTGRVNLPQHF.

The rearrangement joins TRBV6-1 to TRBJ1-5, with 8 bases fitting TRBD1. CDR3 length equals 14 residues. Germline trimming cut 7 bases from V and 6 bases from J; bases unmatched to any gene: 8. Germline CDR1 MNHNS, CDR2 SASEGT. The DNA of the CDR3 is TGTGCCAGCACGCCCGGACAGGGAATTCAGCCCCAGCATTTT. It specifies CASTPGQGIQPQHF.

This chain joins TRBV7-8 and TRBJ1-3; D call uncertain. Trimming left V 10 bases short and J 1 base short, with 17 bases between. In germline, CDR1 is SGHVS, CDR2 FQNEAQ. CDR3 length: 15 residues. The CDR3 reads CATGPVGLSGNTIYF. CDR3 coding DNA: TGTGCCACCGGCCCGGTCGGACTTTCTGGAAACACCATATATTTT.

The chain couples TRBV20-1 to TRBJ1-4; weak D call: TRBD1 (6 bases). The CDR3 is 14 residues long. Germline V gene lookup returns CDR1 DFQATT and CDR2 SNEGSKA (reference sequence). The V gene lost 6 bases and the J gene lost 0 bases, with 11 bases spanning the gap. CDR3 region: CSAKWGPTNEKLFF. DNA for the CDR3: TGCAGTGCCAAGTGGGGGCCAACTAATGAAAAACTGTTTTTT.

Concerning this clonotype itself: A junction boundary mismatches the germline segment, possibly from a read error. V gene TRBV2 combines with J gene TRBJ2-3; D possibly matches TRBD1 or TRBD2 (5 bases each). The CDR3 consists of 15 residues. In germline, CDR1 is SNHLY, CDR2 FYNNEI. The CDR3 coding sequence is TGTGCCAGCAGGCCCCCATTGAGGGGCACAGATACGCGGTATTTT. This sequence encodes CASRPPLRGTDTRYF.

In its sample, this clonotype was seen many times. The chain uses TRBV10-3 and TRBJ2-7; D may be TRBD1 (5 bases). The CDR3 spans 13 residues. CDR1 and CDR2 from the germline V gene are ENHRY and SYGVKD. Trimming took 8 bases from V and 2 from J, leaving 13 bases between them. The CDR3 region is CAIRPPGTYEQYF. As DNA, the CDR3 is TGTGCCATCCGTCCCCCAGGGACCTACGAGCAGTACTTC.

This clonotype has more than one count but fewer than ten. The rearrangement uses TRBV12-3 or TRBV12-4 and TRBJ1-2; D might be TRBD1 (6 bases). There are 13 residues in the CDR3. The ends were cut back, 4 bases at V and 6 bases at J, with 12 bases in the middle. The CDR3 spells CASSSGGFHGYTF. The DNA for the CDR3 is TGTGCCAGCAGTTCCGGGGGCTTTCATGGCTACACCTTC.

This rearrangement joins TRBV5-4 to TRBJ2-2; 8 bases map to TRBD2. J lost 6 bases, V lost 1 base, and 2 bases had no gene match. Per the germline V gene, CDR1 is SGHNT and CDR2 is YYREEE (reference sequence). This CDR3 is 14 amino acids long. In nucleotides, the CDR3 is TGTGCCAGCAGCTTGTGGACTAGCTCCGGGGAGCTGTTTTTT. It specifies CASSLWTSSGELFF. The complete variable domain, with remaining parts taken from reference TRBV5-4 and TRBJ2-2, reads ETGVTQSPTHLIKTRGQQVTLRCSSQSGHNTVSWYQQALGQGPQFIFQYYREEENGRGNFPPRFSGLQFPNYSSELNVNALELDDSALYLCASSLWTSSGELFFGEGSRLTVL.

This chain links TRBV9 with TRBJ2-3, with D unresolved. CDR1 and CDR2 (germline): SGDLS, YYNGEE. V was cut by 2 bases and J by 4 bases, with 8 bases left in between. This CDR3 is built from 13 residues. The CDR3 DNA reads TGTGCCAGCAGCGTTGGGCCCCCAGATACGCAGTATTTT. It codes for CASSVGPPDTQYF.

The chain carries TRBV29-1 and TRBJ2-3; no definite D call. Germline V CDR1 and CDR2: SQVTM, ANQGSEA. Trimming took 6 bases from V and 6 from J, leaving 16 bases between them. The CDR3 totals 13 residues. The CDR3, as DNA: TGCAGCGTAGCCGGGCTTTTTATGGATACGCAGTATTTT. Translating it yields CSVAGLFMDTQYF.

This chain uses TRBV18 with TRBJ2-5, with D unresolved. This CDR3 is 13 amino acids long. Trimming removed 3 bases at V and 1 base at J, with 6 bases between. The germline V gene encodes CDR1 KGHSH and CDR2 LQKENI. Here the CDR3 DNA reads TGTGCCAGCTCACCGGGGATCCAAGAGACCCAGTACTTC. Residues: CASSPGIQETQYF.

The chain employs TRBV5-1 and TRBJ1-1; D possibly corresponds to TRBD1 (6 bases). Per the germline V gene, CDR1 is SGHRS and CDR2 is YFSETQ. V lost 6 bases and J lost 1, with 16 bases in between. The CDR3 totals 15 residues. For the CDR3, the DNA is TGCGCCAGCAACGTCGGGGGGGGCGGGAACACTGAAGCTTTCTTT. Translating gives CASNVGGGGNTEAFF. The variable domain in full, completed from reference TRBV5-1 and TRBJ1-1, reads KAGVTQTPRYLIKTRGQQVTLSCSPISGHRSVSWYQQTPGQGLQFLFEYFSETQRNKGNFPGRFSGRQFSNSRSEMNVSTLELGDSALYLCASNVGGGGNTEAFFGQGTRLTVV.